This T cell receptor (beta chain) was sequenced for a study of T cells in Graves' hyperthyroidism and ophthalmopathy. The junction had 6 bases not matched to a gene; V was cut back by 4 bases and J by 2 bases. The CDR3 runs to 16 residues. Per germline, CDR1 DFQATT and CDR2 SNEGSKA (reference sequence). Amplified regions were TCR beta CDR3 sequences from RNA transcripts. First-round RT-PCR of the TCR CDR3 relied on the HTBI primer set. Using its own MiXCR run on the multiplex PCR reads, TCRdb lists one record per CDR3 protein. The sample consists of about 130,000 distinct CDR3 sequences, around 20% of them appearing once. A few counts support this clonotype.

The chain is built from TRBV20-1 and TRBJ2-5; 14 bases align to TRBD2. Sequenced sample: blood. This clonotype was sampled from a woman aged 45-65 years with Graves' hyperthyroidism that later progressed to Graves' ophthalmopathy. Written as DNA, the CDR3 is TGCAGTGCTAAAGGGACTAGCGGGAGCCCTCAAGAGACCCAGTACTTC. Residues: CSAKGTSGSPQETQYF.